A selection of T cell receptor beta chains follows, all from one sample in a study of cytomegalovirus exposure and HLA in healthy donors. Clones were read by immunoSEQ multiplex PCR, and TCRdb kept only the in-frame ones, dropping some. The sample holds about 110,000 clones, approximately 96% seen once. The sample consisted of PBMCs. Every receptor here comes from a woman aged 18 to 35 in good health and CMV-seronegative. Both conserved end residues are trimmed from each CDR3. Not all rows give a size; the values are once, few, many and, for expanded clones, a class.

>-|TRBJ2-1|TRBV7-7
ASSLVLAGRDEQF
>-|TRBJ2-3|TRBV7-3
ASSSGQGAQY
>-|TRBJ1-1|TRBV18
ASSSQGYDTEAF
>-|TRBJ2-5|TRBV4-3
ASSQVANQETQY
>-|TRBJ2-3|TRBV5-1
ASSFTRTGAGLDTQY
>-|TRBJ2-5|TRBV7-2
ASSSAKETQY
>-|TRBJ2-1|TRBV7-9
ASSPGVDYNEQF
>once|TRBJ2-1|TRBV5-1
ASSLVPGGNEQF
>-|TRBJ2-7|TRBV4-3
ASSTQTGSSYEQY
>-|TRBJ2-1|TRBV28
ASSSPGLAEYNEQF
>-|TRBJ2-5|TRBV9
ASTFSGVHQETQY
>-|TRBJ2-3|TRBV27
ASSWGLATTDTQY
>-|TRBJ1-1|TRBV28
ASSPNVHTEAF
>-|TRBJ1-3|TRBV6-1
ANQQGPGNTIY
>-|TRBJ1-1|TRBV9
ASSAQGAVTEAF
>-|TRBJ1-6|TRBV5-5
ASSLDPDNSPLH